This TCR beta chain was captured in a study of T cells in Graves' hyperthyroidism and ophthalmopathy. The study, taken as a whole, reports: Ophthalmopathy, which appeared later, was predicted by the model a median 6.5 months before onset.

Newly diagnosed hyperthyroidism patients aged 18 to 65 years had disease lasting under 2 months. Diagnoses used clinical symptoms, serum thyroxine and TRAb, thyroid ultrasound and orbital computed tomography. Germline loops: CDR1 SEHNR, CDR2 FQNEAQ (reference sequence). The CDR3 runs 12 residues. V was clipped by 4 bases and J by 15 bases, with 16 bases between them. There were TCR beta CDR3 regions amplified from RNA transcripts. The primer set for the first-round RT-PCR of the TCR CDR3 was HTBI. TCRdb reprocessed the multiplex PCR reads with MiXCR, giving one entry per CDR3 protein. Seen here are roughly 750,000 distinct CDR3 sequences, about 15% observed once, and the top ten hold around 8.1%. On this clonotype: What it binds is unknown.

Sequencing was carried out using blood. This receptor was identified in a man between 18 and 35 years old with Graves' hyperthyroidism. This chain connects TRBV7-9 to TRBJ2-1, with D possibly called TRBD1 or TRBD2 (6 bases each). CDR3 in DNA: TGTGCCAGCAGCTCCTCGGGGGCTAATCCGTTCTTC. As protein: CASSSSGANPFF.